This T cell receptor (beta chain) originates from a study of neurological immune-mediated disorders. Every sequencing run returned over 160 million TCR-beta sequences, which were derived from 15-18 subjects. TCRdb re-derived calls from the 5' RACE reads in MiXCR, one entry per CDR3 protein. The sample lists 35,000 or so distinct CDR3 sequences, 10% occurring once. Trimming at V came to 4 bases and at J to 5 bases, leaving 5 bases not matched to a gene. Germline-derived CDR1 and CDR2 are DFQATT and SNEGSKA (reference sequence). The CDR3 runs 13 residues. This clonotype was picked up many times. The clonotype originates from a woman in her 30s with HTLV-1-associated myelopathy (HAM/TSP). The chain is built from TRBV20-1 and TRBJ2-3, with 8 bases matching TRBD2. Specimen: PBMCs. CDR3 nucleotide sequence: TGCAGTGCTATCGGGCGGGGGGTAGATACGCAGTATTTT. This translates into CSAIGRGVDTQYF.